Presented here are 10 T cell receptor beta chains from one specimen sequenced in a study of CD8+ T cells in alopecia areata. After isolation, RNA underwent reverse transcription to generate cDNA as the sequencing template. Only in-frame clones appear in the TCRdb table, and some are missing; sequencing was by immunoSEQ multiplex PCR. The repertoire holds under 250,000 clones, with around 50% as singletons. What was sequenced was CD8+ T cells sorted from blood. The receptors stem from a human donor in good health.

The chain employs TRBV4-1 and TRBJ2-5; no reliable D call. The V gene lost 0 bases and the J gene lost 3 bases, with 11 bases spanning the gap. The CDR3 consists of 15 residues. Germline V gene sequence: CDR1 MGHRA, CDR2 YSYEKL. Here the CDR3 DNA reads TGCGCCAGCAGCCAAGATCCTTCGGCAGAAGAGACCCAGTACTTC. Translating gives CASSQDPSAEETQYF.

In nucleotides, the CDR3 is TGTGCCAGCAGCGGACCGGGACAGAACACCGGGGAGCTGTTTTTT. Protein product: CASSGPGQNTGELFF. This chain uses TRBV25-1 with TRBJ2-2; tentatively, D is TRBD1 (6 bases). V lost 6 bases and J lost 1, with 12 bases in between. The CDR3 is 15 residues long. Germline lookup yields CDR1 MGHDK and CDR2 SYGVNS.

The rearrangement joins TRBV5-4 to TRBJ2-7; perhaps TRBD2 as D (5 bases). CDR3 length equals 15 residues. Trimming stripped 0 bases from V and 2 bases from J, with 12 bases between. The germline V gene encodes CDR1 SGHNT and CDR2 YYREEE (reference sequence). The CDR3 nucleotides are TGTGCCAGCAGCTTGGCTCCGGGATTTACCTACGAGCAGTACTTC. Residues: CASSLAPGFTYEQYF.

The chain recombines TRBV19 with TRBJ1-1; 7 bases line up with TRBD1. This CDR3 has 13 residues. Unmatched junction bases numbered 5, after V lost 5 bases and J lost 5 bases. Per the germline V gene, CDR1 is LNHDA and CDR2 is SQIVND (reference sequence). The CDR3 DNA sequence: TGTGCCAGTAGTTACGGGACAGTGACTGAAGCTTTCTTT. It specifies CASSYGTVTEAFF.

This chain links TRBV5-1 with TRBJ2-1, with D maybe TRBD1 (6 bases). The V and J ends lost 5 bases and 5 bases respectively, with 8 bases between them. The CDR3 totals 12 residues. Germline V gene sequence: CDR1 SGHRS, CDR2 YFSETQ. CDR3 protein: CASRTGNNEQFF. In DNA, the CDR3 is TGCGCCAGCAGGACAGGAAACAATGAGCAGTTCTTC.

The chain links TRBV6-5 to TRBJ2-1; 7 nucleotides agree with TRBD1. There are 14 residues in the CDR3. Germline CDR1 reads MNHEY; CDR2 reads SVGAGI. V lost 8 bases and J lost 8; bases outside the gene matches: 12. The CDR3 DNA is TGTGCCAGCTCCCCGACAGGGCGATCCTATGAGCAGTTCTTC. This codes for CASSPTGRSYEQFF.

This clone came up a few times. Written as DNA, the CDR3 is TGTGCCAGCAGCTTAGCACTAGCGGGGCCGGATACGCAGTATTTT. Translation: CASSLALAGPDTQYF. This sequence joins TRBV7-9 and TRBJ2-3, with TRBD2 identical over 10 bases. Germline CDR1 is SEHNR and CDR2 is FQNEAQ (reference sequence). The junction had 3 bases not matched to a gene; V was cut back by 0 bases and J by 6 bases. This CDR3 region has 15 residues. Combining the CDR3 with reference TRBV7-9 and TRBJ2-3 gives the whole variable domain DTGVSQNPRHKITKRGQNVTFRCDPISEHNRLYWYRQTLGQGPEFLTYFQNEAQLEKSRLLSDRFSAERPKGSFSTLEIQRTEQGDSAMYLCASSLALAGPDTQYFGPGTRLTVL.

The genes are TRBV4-1 and TRBJ1-5, with 7 bases lining up with TRBD1. The ends lost 4 bases at V and 3 bases at J; junction bases unmatched: 6. Germline assignment: CDR1 MGHRA and CDR2 YSYEKL. The CDR3 spans 15 residues. Here the CDR3 DNA reads TGCGCCAGCAGCCTCCGGGACAGCACCAATCAGCCCCAGCATTTT. It encodes CASSLRDSTNQPQHF.

The chain links TRBV27 to TRBJ2-1; 7 bases fit TRBD1. This CDR3 spans 13 amino acids. V lost 4 bases to trimming and J lost 7 bases; unmatched junction nucleotides: 4. Germline-derived CDR1 and CDR2 are MNHEY and SMNVEV (reference sequence). The CDR3 region has the DNA TGTGCCAGCAGTTGGACAGGCCTAAATGAGCAGTTCTTC. Amino acid sequence: CASSWTGLNEQFF.

The chain couples TRBV7-2 to TRBJ1-1; a possible D gene is TRBD1 (5 bases). The CDR3 runs 14 residues. Trimming removed 1 base from V and 4 bases from J, with 10 bases in between. Germline V gene sequence: CDR1 SGHTA, CDR2 FQGNSA. The CDR3 protein is CASSLDATVTEAFF. CDR3 coding DNA: TGTGCCAGCAGCTTAGATGCGACAGTCACTGAAGCTTTCTTT. The full variable domain, its missing parts supplied by reference TRBV7-2 and TRBJ1-1, is GAGVSQSPSNKVTEKGKDVELRCDPISGHTALYWYRQSLGQGLEFLIYFQGNSAPDKSGLPSDRFSAERTGGSVSTLTIQRTQQEDSAVYLCASSLDATVTEAFFGQGTRLTVV.